The rows below give T cell receptor beta chains drawn from one sample of a study of monozygotic twins with inflammatory bowel disease. TCRdb reanalyzed the 5' RACE reads, giving one entry per CDR3 protein sequence and no DNA. This table lists roughly 200,000 distinct CDR3 sequences. Sequenced material: blood. The receptors originated from a human donor with ulcerative colitis or Crohn's disease, or a healthy co-twin of an affected twin (not recorded which). Both conserved end residues are part of each CDR3.

V gene	J gene	CDR3 protein
TRBV29-1	TRBJ2-7	CSVAQNSYEQYF
TRBV20-1	TRBJ2-3	CSARGAFGLGSTDTQYF
TRBV20-1	TRBJ2-3	CSARDWNGGSTDTQYF
TRBV20-1	TRBJ1-1	CSAKHAATLNTEAFF
TRBV5-1	TRBJ2-1	CASSGPGLQTNNEQFF
TRBV6-1	TRBJ1-1	CASSERQLWVTSVAFF
TRBV18	TRBJ2-7	CASSPWSAQAHEQYF
TRBV20-1	TRBJ1-2	CSAHAYTGINYGYTF
TRBV3-1	TRBJ1-5	CASSHGQTSGIAQHF
TRBV29-1	TRBJ2-1	CSSGQNNEQFF
TRBV20-1	TRBJ2-1	CSARDPGGGYYNEQFF
TRBV2	TRBJ2-7	CASSELAWNSYEQYF
TRBV7-2	TRBJ1-2	CASSLGQEYGYTF
TRBV6-5	TRBJ2-7	CASSYSGQGNYEQYF
TRBV21-1	TRBJ1-1	CASSKTKGMMNTEAFF
TRBV5-1	TRBJ1-4	CASSLSATNEKLFF
TRBV18	TRBJ1-6	CASSPTGEDSPLHF
TRBV11-2	TRBJ2-4	CASRGWRGATIQNIQYF
TRBV6-1	TRBJ1-6	CASSLTGLTDSPLHF
TRBV5-4	TRBJ1-4	CASSLDSATNEKLFF
TRBV20-1	TRBJ2-1	CSAISGGDEQFF
TRBV25-1	TRBJ2-5	CARLSWETQYF
TRBV20-1	TRBJ1-4	CSARPRDIYEKLFF
TRBV24-1	TRBJ1-2	CATSDFEDGYTF
TRBV20-1	TRBJ1-5	CSARDGAPGRAQHF
TRBV12-5	TRBJ1-6	CASGAPGNSPLHF
TRBV5-1	TRBJ1-3	CASSSDNSGNTIYF
TRBV24-1	TRBJ2-1	CATSGTETYNEQFF
TRBV12-3/TRBV12-4	TRBJ1-1	CASSLTGQTEAFF
TRBV25-1	TRBJ2-1	CASSDLDPDRYNEQFF
TRBV7-6	TRBJ2-5	CASSRGQSIEETQYF